A single sample is the source of the 32 T cell receptor beta chains below, sequenced in a study of CD8 T cells in ankylosing spondylitis. TCRdb re-analysed the 5' RACE reads in MiXCR, keeping a single row per CDR3 protein. The sample lists approximately 140,000 distinct CDR3 sequences, 40% to 50% occurring once. The sequencing sample was made of synovial fluid, either unsorted or a sorted T cell fraction (not recorded which). The source of these receptors is a male donor with ankylosing spondylitis.

The chain combines TRBV29-1 with TRBJ2-5; 7 bases map to TRBD2. Per germline, CDR1 SQVTM and CDR2 ANQGSEA. V lost 3 bases to trimming and J lost 2 bases; unmatched junction nucleotides: 3. The CDR3 sequence is 13 residues long. The CDR3 is CSVDLGLQETQYF. DNA of the CDR3: TGCAGCGTTGACCTGGGACTACAAGAGACCCAGTACTTC. The full variable domain, rest sourced from reference TRBV29-1 and TRBJ2-5, is SAVISQKPSRDICQRGTSLTIQCQVDSQVTMMFWYRQQPGQSLTLIATANQGSEATYESGFVIDKFPISRPNLTFSTLTVSNMSPEDSSIYLCSVDLGLQETQYFGPGTRLLVL.

The chain carries TRBV10-3 and TRBJ2-2, with 9 bases aligning to TRBD2. J gave up 6 bases and V 6 bases, and 5 bases lay outside the gene matches. This CDR3 is 14 amino acids long. Germline CDR1 and CDR2: ENHRY and SYGVKD. CDR3 DNA sequence: TGTGCCATCAGCGCGGGAGGGTATTCCGGGGAGCTGTTTTTT. It yields the protein CAISAGGYSGELFF.

The J gene is TRBJ2-1, the V gene TRBV4-2; 10 bases match TRBD2. There are 16 residues in the CDR3. The V gene's germline CDR1 is LGHNA and CDR2 YNFKEQ. The trim removed 0 bases at V and 4 bases at J, leaving 3 bases unmatched. CDR3 nucleotides: TGTGCCAGCAGCCAAGAAGCTAGCGGGGGATACAATGAGCAGTTCTTC. Amino acids: CASSQEASGGYNEQFF.

The chain is built from TRBV6-4 and TRBJ2-7, with D tentatively TRBD1 (6 bases). Between the trimmed V and J ends, which lost 0 bases and 1 base, there was a span of 16 bases. Germline assignment: CDR1 MRHNA and CDR2 SNTAGT. The CDR3 is made up of 17 amino acids. The CDR3 loop reads CASSDSGRTEYSYEQYF. The CDR3 bases are TGTGCCAGCAGTGACTCAGGCAGGACAGAGTATTCCTACGAGCAGTACTTC.

This sequence joins TRBV12-3 or TRBV12-4 and TRBJ1-5, with 11 bases aligning to TRBD1. V gave up 6 bases and J gave up 6 bases; unmatched junction bases: 4. This CDR3 comprises 14 residues. CDR3 loop: CASSRGQGVQPQHF. The CDR3 region has the DNA TGTGCCAGCAGCCGGGGACAGGGGGTTCAGCCCCAGCATTTT.

V usage is TRBV4-2 and J usage is TRBJ2-7; D is possibly TRBD2 (6 bases). CDR3 length equals 15 residues. V shed 0 bases and J shed 6 bases, with 15 bases lying between them. CDR1 is LGHNA and CDR2 is YNFKEQ in the germline V gene. The CDR3 loop is CASSQEEGSVCEQYF. The CDR3 coding sequence is TGTGCCAGCAGCCAAGAGGAGGGTTCGGTATGCGAGCAGTACTTC.

This clonotype appeared a few times. The chain is built from TRBV4-1 and TRBJ2-7; TRBD1 is a possible D gene (6 bases). The CDR3 is 16 residues long. Germline CDR1 reads MGHRA; CDR2 reads YSYEKL. The V end lost 0 bases, the J end lost 4 bases, and 16 bases lay between the germline ends. The CDR3 region has the DNA TGCGCCAGCAGCCAAGAGGGAACAGGGAAAGAGTACGAGCAGTACTTC. Protein product: CASSQEGTGKEYEQYF.

This clonotype appeared a few times. The genes are TRBV5-1 and TRBJ1-2; D not resolved. Germline V gene sequence: CDR1 SGHRS, CDR2 YFSETQ. CDR3 length: 12 amino acids. The V end lost 2 bases, the J end lost 7 bases, and 9 bases lay between the germline ends. In nucleotides, the CDR3 is TGCGCCAGCAGCTTCCGGAGAGGTGGCTACACCTTC. This codes for CASSFRRGGYTF.

The chain joins TRBV28 to TRBJ2-7, with a possible D match to TRBD2 (6 bases). CDR3 length: 14 amino acids. Germline loops: CDR1 MDHEN, CDR2 SYDVKM. V was trimmed by 7 bases and J by 0 bases, leaving 13 bases between them. The CDR3 loop is CASTAAGSSYEQYF. As DNA, the CDR3 is TGTGCCAGCACCGCAGCGGGCTCCTCCTACGAGCAGTACTTC. Looking up the rest from reference TRBV28 and TRBJ2-7 gives the full variable domain: DVKVTQSSRYLVKRTGEKVFLECVQDMDHENMFWYRQDPGLGLRLIYFSYDVKMKEKGDIPEGYSVSREKKERFSLILESASTNQTSMYLCASTAAGSSYEQYFGPGTRLTVT.

In this sample, this clonotype turned up a few times. This rearrangement joins TRBV7-8 to TRBJ2-1; possibly TRBD1 for D (6 bases). Germline V lookup: CDR1 SGHVS, CDR2 FQNEAQ. The CDR3 spans 13 residues. The V gene lost 8 bases and the J gene lost 7 bases, with 15 bases spanning the gap. The CDR3 region has the DNA TGTGCCAGCCGCTGGACAGCTCAGAATGAGCAGTTCTTC. Its protein is CASRWTAQNEQFF.

This clonotype was recorded a few times. The V call is TRBV29-1, the J call TRBJ1-3; D is undetermined. This CDR3 has 17 residues. Trimming pared 6 bases from V and 0 bases from J, leaving 21 bases between. Germline CDR1 and CDR2: SQVTM and ANQGSEA. The CDR3 region is CSVPMYRKSSSGNTIYF. Written as DNA, the CDR3 is TGCAGCGTCCCTATGTACAGAAAATCTAGCTCTGGAAACACCATATATTTT.

V is TRBV5-1 and J is TRBJ2-7, with 9 positions matching TRBD2. CDR3 length equals 14 residues. Germline CDR1 SGHRS, CDR2 YFSETQ. Trimming cost V 4 bases and J 4 bases; bases outside gene matches: 6. CDR3 DNA: TGCGCCAGCAGCGACGGACTAGCGCGGTACGAGCAGTACTTC. Protein sequence: CASSDGLARYEQYF.

This clonotype was recorded at least ten times. J is TRBJ2-1 and V is TRBV5-5; D possibly corresponds to TRBD1 (5 bases). CDR1 is SGHKS, CDR2 YYEKEE, per germline (reference sequence). Between the trimmed V and J ends, which lost 5 bases and 1 base, there was a span of 10 bases. The CDR3 has 14 amino acids. CDR3 sequence reads: CASSGAQSYNEQFF. The CDR3 DNA is TGTGCCAGCAGTGGGGCACAATCCTACAATGAGCAGTTCTTC.

This clonotype was observed many times. The rearrangement links TRBV12-3 or TRBV12-4 to TRBJ2-6; 11 bases map to TRBD1. The length of the CDR3 is 19 residues. V trimming: 8 bases; J trimming: 0 bases; junction bases outside the gene matches: 12. The chain's CDR3 is CASPSRGDRGDSGANVLTF. The CDR3 DNA reads as TGTGCCAGCCCCTCGCGGGGGGACAGGGGGGACTCTGGGGCCAACGTCCTGACTTTC.

This clonotype was recorded a few times. The chain has TRBV29-1 and TRBJ1-2, with a weak D call TRBD1 (6 bases). This CDR3 is 14 amino acids long. Trimming stripped 7 bases from V and 4 bases from J, with 19 bases between. The V gene's germline CDR1 is SQVTM and CDR2 ANQGSEA. CDR3 DNA: TGCAGCGCCCAAGACGCAGGGGCTGGCTATGGCTACACCTTC. It codes for CSAQDAGAGYGYTF.

V and J are TRBV2 and TRBJ1-6; tentative D call: TRBD1 (5 bases). The CDR3 has 16 residues. V was cut by 4 bases and J by 10 bases, with 20 bases left in between. CDR1 SNHLY and CDR2 FYNNEI come from the germline V gene. The CDR3 loop is CASSGPLGSRGSPLHF. The DNA of the CDR3 is TGTGCCAGCAGTGGCCCCCTGGGCAGTCGGGGCTCACCCCTCCACTTT.

This sequence joins TRBV6-5 and TRBJ1-4; D is unclear. CDR1 MNHEY and CDR2 SVGAGI come from the germline V gene. V gave up 0 bases and J gave up 4 bases, with 9 bases separating them. The CDR3 covers 15 residues. This CDR3 is CASSYSTVNNEKLFF. The CDR3 nucleotides are TGTGCCAGCAGTTACTCCACAGTGAATAATGAAAAACTGTTTTTT.

The rearrangement uses TRBV11-2 and TRBJ2-3; 11 bases are a match to TRBD2. After removal of 5 bases from V and 0 bases from J, the junction contained 4 bases not matched to a gene. This CDR3 is 16 amino acids long. CDR1 is SGHAT and CDR2 is FQNNGV in the germline V gene. The CDR3 here is CASSNLAGGSTDTQYF. The CDR3 bases are TGTGCCAGCAGCAATCTAGCGGGGGGCAGCACAGATACGCAGTATTTT.

In its sample, this clonotype ranks as medium-sized. V gene TRBV4-1 combines with J gene TRBJ1-1; the match to TRBD1 covers 8 bases. The CDR3 length is 16 residues. The V and J ends lost 4 bases and 2 bases, in that order; junction bases with no gene match: 9. The germline V gene has CDR1 MGHRA and CDR2 YSYEKL. DNA for the CDR3: TGCGCCAGCAGCCCCCACGGACAGGGATATAACACTGAAGCTTTCTTT. Translating gives CASSPHGQGYNTEAFF.

The V gene is TRBV12-3 or TRBV12-4, the J gene TRBJ2-6; D gene unclear. This CDR3 has 15 amino acids. V was cut by 3 bases and J by 4 bases, with 10 bases left in between. This CDR3 reads CASSFRSSGANVLTF. Written as DNA, the CDR3 is TGTGCCAGCAGTTTTAGGTCCTCGGGGGCCAACGTCCTGACTTTC.

The gene calls are TRBV6-2 or TRBV6-3 and TRBJ1-2, with D perhaps matching TRBD1 (5 bases). Deletions cut 6 bases from V and 8 bases from J, with 13 bases between. Germline CDR1 and CDR2: MNHEY and SVGEGT. CDR3 length equals 12 residues. The CDR3 region is CASRTRVDGYTF. In DNA, the CDR3 is TGTGCCAGCAGGACCAGGGTTGACGGCTACACCTTC.

This clonotype was counted a few times. V and J are TRBV7-3 and TRBJ2-7; D remains ambiguous. The CDR3 is 13 residues long. V lost 0 bases, J lost 7 bases, and 10 bases lay in between. Germline V CDR1 and CDR2: SGHTA, FQGTGA. The CDR3 region has the DNA TGTGCCAGCAGCTTAACGCCCGAGGAGGAGCAGTACTTC. It translates to CASSLTPEEEQYF.

DNA for the CDR3: TGTGCCAGCAGTTACTGGACCCCTTTCTACGAGCAGTACTTC. It is translated as CASSYWTPFYEQYF. The chain combines TRBV6-2 or TRBV6-3 with TRBJ2-7; unclear D gene. From germline, CDR1 is MNHEY and CDR2 SVGEGT. This CDR3 region has 14 residues. V was clipped by 1 base and J by 3 bases, with 10 bases between them.

This clonotype was counted a few times. The chain links TRBV10-3 to TRBJ2-1, with no clear D. V gave up 6 bases and J gave up 6 bases, with 6 bases separating them. Germline V lookup: CDR1 ENHRY, CDR2 SYGVKD. The CDR3 spans 11 residues. This CDR3 reads CAIRARNEQFF. The CDR3 bases are TGTGCCATCAGAGCTCGCAATGAGCAGTTCTTC.

This clonotype showed up just a few times. The chain links TRBV7-8 to TRBJ2-7, with 8 bases fitting TRBD2. Per germline, CDR1 SGHVS and CDR2 FQNEAQ. This CDR3 contains 15 residues. The junction had 5 bases not matched to a gene; V was cut back by 0 bases and J by 4 bases. The CDR3 sequence: CASSLARGEGYEQYF. In DNA form, the CDR3 reads TGTGCCAGCAGCTTAGCGCGGGGGGAAGGTTACGAGCAGTACTTC.

The J gene is TRBJ2-2, the V gene TRBV2; TRBD1 or TRBD2 may be the D gene (5 bases each). Trimming cost V 7 bases and J 5 bases, with 11 bases left between them. The germline V gene has CDR1 SNHLY and CDR2 FYNNEI. CDR3 size: 13 residues. The CDR3 DNA is TGTGCCAGCATCCTAGAGGGGACCGGGGAGCTGTTTTTT. Residues: CASILEGTGELFF.

This clonotype was counted many times. The chain combines TRBV4-2 with TRBJ2-1; 9 bases are a match to TRBD2. The junction had 0 bases not matched to a gene; V was cut back by 2 bases and J by 1 base. CDR1 is LGHNA, CDR2 YNFKEQ, per germline. The CDR3 sequence is 15 residues long. CDR3 in amino acids: CASSQTSGSYNEQFF. DNA of the CDR3: TGTGCCAGCAGCCAAACTAGCGGGTCCTACAATGAGCAGTTCTTC.

The gene calls are TRBV12-3 or TRBV12-4 and TRBJ2-7; 8 bases agree with TRBD1. The CDR3 sequence is 14 residues long. Unmatched junction bases numbered 4, after V lost 3 bases and J lost 3 bases. This chain's CDR3 is CASSFQGAVYEQYF. The CDR3 DNA follows: TGTGCCAGCAGTTTTCAGGGGGCTGTCTACGAGCAGTACTTC.

This clonotype was seen a handful of times. V is TRBV4-2 and J is TRBJ1-5; maybe TRBD1 (5 bases). From germline, CDR1 is LGHNA and CDR2 YNFKEQ. V lost 5 bases and J lost 6, with 14 bases in between. The CDR3 has 14 residues. CDR3: CASSEWQGGQPQHF. Written as DNA, the CDR3 is TGTGCCAGCAGCGAATGGCAGGGTGGTCAGCCCCAGCATTTT.

The sample holds many counts of this clonotype. The CDR3 DNA sequence: TGTGCCAGCAGCCAAGAGGGGCGGGAGAGAACAAACATTCAGTACTTC. This sequence encodes CASSQEGRERTNIQYF. The chain is built from TRBV4-2 and TRBJ2-4; 7 bases align to TRBD2. CDR1 LGHNA and CDR2 YNFKEQ come from the germline V gene. After removal of 0 bases from V and 6 bases from J, the junction contained 8 bases not matched to a gene. This CDR3 comprises 16 residues.

This clonotype was seen more than once but under ten times. This sequence joins TRBV11-2 and TRBJ2-7; D not resolved. From germline, CDR1 is SGHAT and CDR2 FQNNGV. The germline V and J ends were trimmed by 6 bases and 2 bases, with 11 bases remaining between them. CDR3 size: 13 residues. The CDR3 reads CASRMDGTYEQYF. CDR3 nucleotide sequence: TGTGCCAGCAGAATGGACGGCACCTACGAGCAGTACTTC.

The V call is TRBV12-3 or TRBV12-4, the J call TRBJ2-2, with 9 bases identical to TRBD2. The ends lost 1 base at V and 6 bases at J; junction bases unmatched: 3. This CDR3 region has 15 residues. Here the CDR3 DNA reads TGTGCCAGCAGTTTAGTTAGCGGGAGCTCCGGGGAGCTGTTTTTT. It is translated as CASSLVSGSSGELFF.